The next 16 T cell receptor beta chains were all read from a single sample in a study of shared clonotypes between healthy human individuals. The data were produced by immunoSEQ multiplex PCR, yet TCRdb's version contains in-frame clones alone and is incomplete. Of 2 million to 3 million clones detected, 93% appear once; the ten largest clones hold approximately 0.37%. Sequenced input: naive CD4+ T cells from PBMCs. The subset: CD45RA+ positively selected. Receptors were obtained from a man between 18 and 35 years old in good health. Some clones in this sample may be carry-over from other donors' samples.

A few counts support this clone. The V gene is TRBV28, the J gene TRBJ1-4, with 8 bases aligning to TRBD1. The V segment lost 10 bases and the J segment 3 bases; nucleotides outside the gene matches: 4. CDR3 length: 13 residues. Germline V gives CDR1 MDHEN, CDR2 SYDVKM. The CDR3 sequence is CATTDRANEKLFF. DNA of the CDR3: TGTGCCACCACGGACAGGGCTAATGAAAAACTGTTTTTT.

In DNA, the CDR3 is TGTGCCAGCATGGAGGCCGGGGAGCTGTTTTTT. Its protein is CASMEAGELFF. V and J are TRBV2 and TRBJ2-2; perhaps TRBD2 as D (5 bases). CDR1 SNHLY and CDR2 FYNNEI come from the germline V gene. The CDR3 has 11 residues. V lost 7 bases and J 6 bases, leaving 6 bases between the germline ends. Full variable domain (missing parts from reference TRBV2 and TRBJ2-2): EPEVTQTPSHQVTQMGQEVILRCVPISNHLYFYWYRQILGQKVEFLVSFYNNEISEKSEIFDDQFSVERPDGSNFTLKIRSTKLEDSAMYFCASMEAGELFFGEGSRLTVL.

The CDR3 region has the DNA TGCGCCAGCAGCTTGGTTGGGACACACCTTGAAGCTTTCTTT. It translates to CASSLVGTHLEAFF. This sequence joins TRBV5-1 and TRBJ1-1; possible D gene TRBD1, 6 bases. The V end lost 0 bases, the J end lost 7 bases, and 13 bases lay between the germline ends. The CDR3 totals 14 residues. Germline CDR1 reads SGHRS; CDR2 reads YFSETQ.

Comments on this clone: At the DNA level, this CDR3 is encoded by other sequences in the same sample as well. The chain uses TRBV9 and TRBJ2-1; 9 bases are a match to TRBD1. Germline V lookup: CDR1 SGDLS, CDR2 YYNGEE. V shed 2 bases, J shed 2 bases, and the junction held 2 bases outside the gene matches. The CDR3 is 15 residues long. CDR3 nucleotides: TGTGCCAGCAGCGTTGACAGGGGGACCTACAATGAGCAGTTCTTC. Translation: CASSVDRGTYNEQFF. The variable domain in full, completed from reference TRBV9 and TRBJ2-1, reads DSGVTQTPKHLITATGQRVTLRCSPRSGDLSVYWYQQSLDQGLQFLIQYYNGEERAKGNILERFSAQQFPDLHSELNLSSLELGDSALYFCASSVDRGTYNEQFFGPGTRLTVL.

This sequence joins TRBV9 and TRBJ2-1; 9 nucleotides align to TRBD2. CDR1 is SGDLS, CDR2 YYNGEE, per germline. This CDR3 is 16 amino acids long. J was trimmed by 8 bases and V by 3 bases; bases with no gene match: 12. The CDR3 here is CASSGREGTVFYEQFF. CDR3 nucleotides: TGTGCCAGCAGCGGGCGGGAGGGGACAGTTTTCTATGAGCAGTTCTTC.

The V gene is TRBV6-5, the J gene TRBJ2-1; D ambiguous. The CDR3 is 14 amino acids. The germline V gene encodes CDR1 MNHEY and CDR2 SVGAGI. The V end was cut by 0 bases, the J end by 4 bases, with 7 bases between. CDR3: CASSYSRFYNEQFF. The CDR3 DNA is TGTGCCAGCAGTTACTCGAGGTTTTACAATGAGCAGTTCTTC.

CDR3 sequence (DNA): TGTGCCAGCAGCCCAAGACAGGGGATGAAACTAGATACGCAGTATTTT. Translation: CASSPRQGMKLDTQYF. The chain carries TRBV7-9 and TRBJ2-3; TRBD1 matches 8 bases. The CDR3 extends over 16 amino acids. After removal of 5 bases from V and 5 bases from J, the junction contained 12 bases not matched to a gene. CDR1 and CDR2 from the germline V gene are SEHNR and FQNEAQ (reference sequence).

Regarding this clone: This specimen includes other DNA sequences encoding the same CDR3. This chain uses TRBV7-9 with TRBJ1-2; D ambiguous. The germline CDR1 and CDR2 sequences are SEHNR and FQNEAQ (reference sequence). V lost 6 bases to trimming and J lost 5 bases, with 7 bases between them. The CDR3 is made up of 11 amino acids. CDR3 sequence reads: CASSSLYGYTF. The CDR3 DNA reads as TGTGCCAGCAGTTCACTGTATGGCTACACCTTC.

This clone has a single count. This chain connects TRBV5-4 to TRBJ2-5, with 9 positions matching TRBD2. Germline V gene lookup returns CDR1 SGHNT and CDR2 YYREEE (reference sequence). The CDR3 totals 15 residues. Trimming cost V 4 bases and J 4 bases; bases outside gene matches: 8. CDR3 amino acids: CASSAAAGGRETQYF. The CDR3 nucleotides are TGTGCCAGCAGCGCTGCAGCGGGAGGCCGAGAGACCCAGTACTTC.

J is TRBJ2-7 and V is TRBV28; TRBD1 agrees at 10 bases. The CDR3 runs 18 residues. Germline CDR1 reads MDHEN; CDR2 reads SYDVKM. V was pared by 3 bases and J by 4 bases, with 15 bases of the junction left unmatched. The DNA for the CDR3 is TGTGCCAGCAGTTTCGGACAGGGGGATTGGCTAGAACAATACGAGCAGTACTTC. It yields the protein CASSFGQGDWLEQYEQYF.

The rearrangement links TRBV5-4 to TRBJ2-5; D gene ambiguous. Germline V CDR1 and CDR2: SGHNT, YYREEE (reference sequence). V shed 0 bases and J shed 4 bases, with 10 bases lying between them. This CDR3 has 14 residues. The CDR3 sequence is CASSLARTGETQYF. CDR3 DNA sequence: TGTGCCAGCAGCTTGGCACGAACTGGAGAGACCCAGTACTTC.

The chain couples TRBV28 to TRBJ2-2; possibly TRBD1 for D (5 bases). The CDR3 loop spans 14 amino acids. V was cut by 1 base and J by 6 bases, with 9 bases left in between. Germline CDR1 is MDHEN and CDR2 is SYDVKM. CDR3 residues: CASSLSGKPGELFF. In DNA, the CDR3 is TGTGCCAGCAGTTTATCAGGGAAACCCGGGGAGCTGTTTTTT.

The table lists this clone with a count of one. The chain employs TRBV7-9 and TRBJ2-7; D unclear. Trimming left V 4 bases short and J 3 bases short, with 16 bases between. The CDR3 is made up of 15 amino acids. Germline V CDR1 and CDR2: SEHNR, FQNEAQ (reference sequence). The CDR3 is CASSSAVVTNYEQYF. Here the CDR3 DNA reads TGTGCCAGCAGCTCCGCTGTCGTCACTAACTACGAGCAGTACTTC. Full variable domain (rest looked up from reference TRBV7-9 and TRBJ2-7): DTGVSQNPRHKITKRGQNVTFRCDPISEHNRLYWYRQTLGQGPEFLTYFQNEAQLEKSRLLSDRFSAERPKGSFSTLEIQRTEQGDSAMYLCASSSAVVTNYEQYFGPGTRLTVT.

The chain uses TRBV4-2 and TRBJ2-7; 9 bases agree with TRBD1. CDR1 is LGHNA and CDR2 is YNFKEQ in the germline V gene. The CDR3 runs to 16 residues. The trim removed 0 bases at V and 3 bases at J, leaving 6 bases unmatched. CDR3 in amino acids: CASSQERETGGYEQYF. The CDR3 DNA reads TGTGCCAGCAGCCAAGAAAGGGAGACAGGGGGCTACGAGCAGTACTTC.

This sequence joins TRBV7-9 and TRBJ2-1, with 8 nucleotides matching TRBD2. V shed 0 bases and J 6 bases; nucleotides not matched to a gene: 4. The CDR3 totals 15 residues. The germline gives CDR1 SEHNR, CDR2 FQNEAQ (reference sequence). CDR3 protein: CASSLAGTSRNEQFF. The DNA of the CDR3 is TGTGCCAGCAGCTTAGCCGGGACTAGTCGCAATGAGCAGTTCTTC.

This clone has a handful of counts. V and J are TRBV29-1 and TRBJ1-2, with TRBD1 matching over 7 bases. The junction had 5 bases not matched to a gene; V was cut back by 6 bases and J by 4 bases. The CDR3 is 12 residues long. Germline-derived CDR1 and CDR2 are SQVTM and ANQGSEA. CDR3 DNA sequence: TGCAGCGTGGTGGACAGGTTCTATGGCTACACCTTC. This sequence encodes CSVVDRFYGYTF.